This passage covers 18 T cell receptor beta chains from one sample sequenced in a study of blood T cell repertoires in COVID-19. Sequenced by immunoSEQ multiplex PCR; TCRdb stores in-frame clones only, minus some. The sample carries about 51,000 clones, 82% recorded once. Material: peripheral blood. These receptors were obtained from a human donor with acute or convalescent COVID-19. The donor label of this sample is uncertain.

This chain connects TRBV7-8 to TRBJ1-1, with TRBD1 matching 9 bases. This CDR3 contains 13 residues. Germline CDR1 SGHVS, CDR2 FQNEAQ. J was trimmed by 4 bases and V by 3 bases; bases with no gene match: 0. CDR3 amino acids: CASSLTGGTEAFF. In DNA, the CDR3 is TGTGCCAGCAGCTTGACAGGGGGCACTGAAGCTTTCTTT. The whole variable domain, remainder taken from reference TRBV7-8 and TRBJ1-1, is GAGVSQSPRYKVAKRGQDVALRCDPISGHVSLFWYQQALGQGPEFLTYFQNEAQLDKSGLPSDRFFAERPEGSVSTLKIQRTQQEDSAVYLCASSLTGGTEAFFGQGTRLTVV.

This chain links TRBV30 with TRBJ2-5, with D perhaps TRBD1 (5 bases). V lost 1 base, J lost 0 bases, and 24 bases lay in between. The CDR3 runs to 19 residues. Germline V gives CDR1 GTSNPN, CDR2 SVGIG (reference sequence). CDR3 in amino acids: CAWSAWGRVGPPYQETQYF. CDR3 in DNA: TGTGCCTGGAGTGCGTGGGGCAGGGTCGGGCCCCCGTACCAAGAGACCCAGTACTTC.

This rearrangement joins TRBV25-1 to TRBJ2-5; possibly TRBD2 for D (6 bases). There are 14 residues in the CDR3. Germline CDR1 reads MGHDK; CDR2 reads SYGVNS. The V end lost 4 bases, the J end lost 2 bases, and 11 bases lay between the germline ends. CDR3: CASSGAAGQETQYF. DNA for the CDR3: TGTGCCAGCAGTGGGGCTGCGGGACAAGAGACCCAGTACTTC.

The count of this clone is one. In nucleotides, the CDR3 is TGTGCCAGCAGCTTTTCGGACAGGGAAATCTATGGCTACACCTTC. Protein sequence: CASSFSDREIYGYTF. This chain joins TRBV7-9 and TRBJ1-2; 8 bases are a match to TRBD1. The CDR3 is 15 amino acids. Germline lookup yields CDR1 SEHNR and CDR2 FQNEAQ (reference sequence). Trimming removed 3 bases from V and 4 bases from J; junction bases left unmatched: 7.

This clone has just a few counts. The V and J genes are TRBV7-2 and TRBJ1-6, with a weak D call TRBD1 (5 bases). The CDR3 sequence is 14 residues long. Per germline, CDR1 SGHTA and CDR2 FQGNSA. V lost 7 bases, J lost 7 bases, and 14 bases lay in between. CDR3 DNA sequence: TGTGCCAGCACCCTAGGGACTAAAAATTCACCCCTCCACTTT. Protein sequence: CASTLGTKNSPLHF.

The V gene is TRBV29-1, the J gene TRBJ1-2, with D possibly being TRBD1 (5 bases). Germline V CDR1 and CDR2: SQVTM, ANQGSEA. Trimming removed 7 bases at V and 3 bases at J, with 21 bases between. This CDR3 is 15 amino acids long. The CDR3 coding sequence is TGCAGCGCCCAAGGGGCCGTGGGCAGAGACTATGGCTACACCTTC. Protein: CSAQGAVGRDYGYTF.

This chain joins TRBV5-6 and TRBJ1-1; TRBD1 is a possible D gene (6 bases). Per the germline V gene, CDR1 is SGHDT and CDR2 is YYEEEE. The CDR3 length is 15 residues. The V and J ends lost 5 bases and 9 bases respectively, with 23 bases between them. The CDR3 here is CASSILGGPREQAFF. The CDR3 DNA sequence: TGTGCCAGCAGTATTCTGGGGGGGCCCAGGGAGCAAGCTTTCTTT.

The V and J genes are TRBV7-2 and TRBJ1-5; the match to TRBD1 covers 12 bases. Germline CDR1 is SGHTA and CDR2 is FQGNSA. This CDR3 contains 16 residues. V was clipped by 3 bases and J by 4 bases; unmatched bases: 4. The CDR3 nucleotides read TGTGCCAGCAGCTTGGGGACAGGGGGCAGGAATCAGCCCCAGCATTTT. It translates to CASSLGTGGRNQPQHF. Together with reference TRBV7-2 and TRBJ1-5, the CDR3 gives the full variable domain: GAGVSQSPSNKVTEKGKDVELRCDPISGHTALYWYRQSLGQGLEFLIYFQGNSAPDKSGLPSDRFSAERTGGSVSTLTIQRTQQEDSAVYLCASSLGTGGRNQPQHFGDGTRLSIL.

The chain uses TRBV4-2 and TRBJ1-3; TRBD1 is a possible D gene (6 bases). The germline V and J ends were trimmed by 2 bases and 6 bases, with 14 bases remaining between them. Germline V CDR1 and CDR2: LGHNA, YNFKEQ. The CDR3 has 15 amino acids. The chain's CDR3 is CASSQTETGQNTIYF. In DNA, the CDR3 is TGTGCCAGCAGCCAAACTGAGACAGGCCAAAACACCATATATTTT.

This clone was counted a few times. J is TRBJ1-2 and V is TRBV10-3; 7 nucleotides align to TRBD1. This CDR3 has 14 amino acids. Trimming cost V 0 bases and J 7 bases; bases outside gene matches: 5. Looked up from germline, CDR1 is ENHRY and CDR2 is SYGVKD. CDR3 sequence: CAISESGGGLGYTF. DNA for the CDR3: TGTGCCATCAGTGAGTCAGGAGGGGGCCTTGGCTACACCTTC.

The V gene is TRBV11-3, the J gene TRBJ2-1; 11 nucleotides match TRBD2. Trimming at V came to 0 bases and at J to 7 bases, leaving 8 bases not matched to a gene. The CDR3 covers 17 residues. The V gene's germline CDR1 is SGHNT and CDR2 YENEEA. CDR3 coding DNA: TGTGCCAGCAGCTTAGATGGAGCTAGCGGGGGGTTTAATGAGCAGTTCTTC. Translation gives CASSLDGASGGFNEQFF. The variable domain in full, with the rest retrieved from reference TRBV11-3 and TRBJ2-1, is EAGVVQSPRYKIIEKKQPVAFWCNPISGHNTLYWYLQNLGQGPELLIRYENEEAVDDSQLPKDRFSAERLKGVDSTLKIQPAELGDSAVYLCASSLDGASGGFNEQFFGPGTRLTVL.

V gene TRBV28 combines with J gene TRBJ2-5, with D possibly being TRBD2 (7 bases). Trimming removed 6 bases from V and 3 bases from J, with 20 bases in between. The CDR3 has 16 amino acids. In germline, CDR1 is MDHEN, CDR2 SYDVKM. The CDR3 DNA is TGTGCCAGCAGCAATGCCTTGGGGGCGGGGGAAGAGACCCAGTACTTC. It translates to CASSNALGAGEETQYF.

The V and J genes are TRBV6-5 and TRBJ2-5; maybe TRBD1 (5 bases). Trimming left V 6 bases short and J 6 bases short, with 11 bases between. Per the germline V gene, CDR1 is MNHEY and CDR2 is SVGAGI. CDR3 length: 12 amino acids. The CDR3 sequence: CASSQQGKTQYF. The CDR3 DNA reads TGTGCCAGCAGCCAGCAGGGAAAGACCCAGTACTTC.

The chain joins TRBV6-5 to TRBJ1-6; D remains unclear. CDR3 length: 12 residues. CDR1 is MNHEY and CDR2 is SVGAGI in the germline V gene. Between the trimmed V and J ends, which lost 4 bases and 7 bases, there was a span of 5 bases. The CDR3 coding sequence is TGTGCCAGCAGTTCTCCGAATTCACCCCTCCACTTT. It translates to CASSSPNSPLHF.

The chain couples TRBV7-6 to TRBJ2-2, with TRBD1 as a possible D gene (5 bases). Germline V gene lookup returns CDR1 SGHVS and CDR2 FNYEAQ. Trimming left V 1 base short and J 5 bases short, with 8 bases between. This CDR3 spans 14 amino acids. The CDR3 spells CASSLGTTTGELFF. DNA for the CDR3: TGTGCCAGCAGCTTAGGGACAACAACCGGGGAGCTGTTTTTT.

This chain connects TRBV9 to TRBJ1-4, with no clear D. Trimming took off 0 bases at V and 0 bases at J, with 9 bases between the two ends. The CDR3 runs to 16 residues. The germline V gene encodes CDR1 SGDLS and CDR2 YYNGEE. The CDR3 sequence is CASSVGATPTNEKLFF. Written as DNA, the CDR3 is TGTGCCAGCAGCGTAGGGGCGACACCAACTAATGAAAAACTGTTTTTT.

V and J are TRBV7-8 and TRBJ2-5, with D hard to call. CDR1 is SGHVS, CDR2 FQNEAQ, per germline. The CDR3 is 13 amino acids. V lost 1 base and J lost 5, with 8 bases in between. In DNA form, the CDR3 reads TGTGCCAGCAGCTTAGATGGCTGGGAGACCCAGTACTTC. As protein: CASSLDGWETQYF.

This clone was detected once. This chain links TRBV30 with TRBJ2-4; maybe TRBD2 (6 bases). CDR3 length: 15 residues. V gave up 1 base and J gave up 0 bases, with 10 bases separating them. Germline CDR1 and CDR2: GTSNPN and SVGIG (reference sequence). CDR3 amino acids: CAWSGGRGAKNIQYF. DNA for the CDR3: TGTGCCTGGAGTGGCGGGCGGGGAGCCAAAAACATTCAGTACTTC.